The clone carrying this T cell receptor (beta chain) is termed large (0.1 to 1%). Its antigen is not known. The DNA is omitted, as the CDR3 cannot be located on it reliably, and the CDR3 follows TCRdb's listing. These data originate in a study of T cells in localized non-small cell lung cancer. Findings and caveats of the study: The highest T cell clonality was in uninvolved adjacent lung, above tumor. Analysis by sequencing included only one tumor region, so heterogeneity remains possible.

The length of the CDR3 is 17 amino acids, counting both ends. Per the germline V gene, CDR1 is MNHGY and CDR2 is SAAAGT. Samples of adjacent lung (free of atypia) were collected at least 2 cm from the tumor margin. Sequencing used immunoSEQ multiplex PCR; TCRdb keeps in-frame clones, though not all of them. The sample contains roughly 1,000 clones, around 22% of which appear only once. V is TRBV6-8 and J is TRBJ2-2; no DNA check was done on the table's D call, TRBD2. Sample: normal lung tissue next to the tumor, taken before any cancer treatment. The clonotype was recovered from a man aged 35 to 70 with stage I lung adenocarcinoma. This CDR3 is CASSTSGLEVHTGELFF.